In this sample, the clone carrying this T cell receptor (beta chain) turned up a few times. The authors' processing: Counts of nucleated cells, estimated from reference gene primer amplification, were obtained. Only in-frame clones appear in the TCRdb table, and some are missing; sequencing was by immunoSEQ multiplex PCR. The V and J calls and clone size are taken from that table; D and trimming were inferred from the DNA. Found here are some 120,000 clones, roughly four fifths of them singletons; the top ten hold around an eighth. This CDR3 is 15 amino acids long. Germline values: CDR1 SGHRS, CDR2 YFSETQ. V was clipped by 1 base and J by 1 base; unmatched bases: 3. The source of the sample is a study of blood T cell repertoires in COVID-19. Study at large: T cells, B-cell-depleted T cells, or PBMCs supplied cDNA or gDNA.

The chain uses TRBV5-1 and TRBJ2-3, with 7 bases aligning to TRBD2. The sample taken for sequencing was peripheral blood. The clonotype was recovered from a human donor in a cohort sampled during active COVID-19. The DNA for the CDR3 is TGCGCCAGCAGCTTGCCCAGCGGGGGCACAGATACGCAGTATTTT. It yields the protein CASSLPSGGTDTQYF. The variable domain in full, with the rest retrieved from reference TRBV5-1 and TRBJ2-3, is KAGVTQTPRYLIKTRGQQVTLSCSPISGHRSVSWYQQTPGQGLQFLFEYFSETQRNKGNFPGRFSGRQFSNSRSEMNVSTLELGDSALYLCASSLPSGGTDTQYFGPGTRLTVL.